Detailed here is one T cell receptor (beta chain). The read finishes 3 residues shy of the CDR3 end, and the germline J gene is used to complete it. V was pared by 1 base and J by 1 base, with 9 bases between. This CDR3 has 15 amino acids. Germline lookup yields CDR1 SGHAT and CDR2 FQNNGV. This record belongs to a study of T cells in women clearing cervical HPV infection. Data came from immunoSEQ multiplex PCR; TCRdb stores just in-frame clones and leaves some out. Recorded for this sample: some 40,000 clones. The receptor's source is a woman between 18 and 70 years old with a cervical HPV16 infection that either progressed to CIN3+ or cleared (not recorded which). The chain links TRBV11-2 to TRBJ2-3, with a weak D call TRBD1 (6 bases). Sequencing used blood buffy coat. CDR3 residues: CASSLVGTRTDTQYF. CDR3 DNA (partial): TGTGCCAGCAGCTTAGTTGGGACACGCACAGATACG.